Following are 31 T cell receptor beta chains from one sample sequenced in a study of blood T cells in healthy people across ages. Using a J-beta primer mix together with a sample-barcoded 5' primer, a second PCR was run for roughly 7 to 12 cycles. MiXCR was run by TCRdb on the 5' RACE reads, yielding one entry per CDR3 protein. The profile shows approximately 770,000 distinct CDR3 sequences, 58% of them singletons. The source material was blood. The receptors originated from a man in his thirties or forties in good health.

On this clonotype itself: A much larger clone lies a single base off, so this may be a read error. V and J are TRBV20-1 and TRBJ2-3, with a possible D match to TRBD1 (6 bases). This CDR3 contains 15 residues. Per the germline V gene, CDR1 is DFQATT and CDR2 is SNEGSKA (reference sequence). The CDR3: CSAYHQGWFTDMQYF. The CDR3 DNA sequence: TGCAGTGCCTACCACCAGGGGTGGTTCACAGATATGCAGTATTTT.

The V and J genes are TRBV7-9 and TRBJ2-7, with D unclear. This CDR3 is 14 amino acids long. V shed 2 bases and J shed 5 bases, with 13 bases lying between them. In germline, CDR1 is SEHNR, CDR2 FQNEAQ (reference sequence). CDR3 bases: TGTGCCAGCAGCTTAAACCCCCGTATGCACGAGCAGTACTTC. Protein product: CASSLNPRMHEQYF.

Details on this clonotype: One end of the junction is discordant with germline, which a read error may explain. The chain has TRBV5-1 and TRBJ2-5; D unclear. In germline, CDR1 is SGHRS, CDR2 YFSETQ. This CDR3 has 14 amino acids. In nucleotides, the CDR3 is TGCGCCTGCAGCTTGGCCCAGATTCAAGAGACCCAGTACTTC. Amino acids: CACSLAQIQETQYF.

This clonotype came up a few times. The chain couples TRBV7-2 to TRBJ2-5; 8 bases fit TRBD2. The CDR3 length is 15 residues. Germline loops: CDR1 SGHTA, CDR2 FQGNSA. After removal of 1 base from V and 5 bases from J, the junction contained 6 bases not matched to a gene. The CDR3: CASSLESGGRETQYF. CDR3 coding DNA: TGTGCCAGCAGCTTAGAATCGGGAGGGAGGGAGACCCAGTACTTC.

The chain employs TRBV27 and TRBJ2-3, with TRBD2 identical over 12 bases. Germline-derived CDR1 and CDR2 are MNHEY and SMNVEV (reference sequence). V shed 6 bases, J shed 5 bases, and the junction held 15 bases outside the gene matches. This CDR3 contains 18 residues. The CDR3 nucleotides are TGTGCCAGCAGCTCAGACGGCCCGGGACTAGCGGGTGTAGATACGCAGTATTTT. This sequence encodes CASSSDGPGLAGVDTQYF.

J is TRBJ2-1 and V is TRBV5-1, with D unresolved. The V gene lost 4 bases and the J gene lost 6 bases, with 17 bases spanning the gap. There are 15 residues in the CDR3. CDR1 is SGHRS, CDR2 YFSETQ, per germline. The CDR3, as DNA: TGCGCCAGCAGCCCGTACTATTCTGTTAGCAATGAGCAGTTCTTC. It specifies CASSPYYSVSNEQFF.

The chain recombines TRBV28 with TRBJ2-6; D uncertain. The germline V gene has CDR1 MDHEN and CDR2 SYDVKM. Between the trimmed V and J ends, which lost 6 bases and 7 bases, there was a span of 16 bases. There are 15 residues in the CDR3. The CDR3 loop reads CASSVRRREANVLTF. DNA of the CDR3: TGTGCCAGCAGCGTTAGGCGGCGCGAAGCCAACGTCCTGACTTTC.

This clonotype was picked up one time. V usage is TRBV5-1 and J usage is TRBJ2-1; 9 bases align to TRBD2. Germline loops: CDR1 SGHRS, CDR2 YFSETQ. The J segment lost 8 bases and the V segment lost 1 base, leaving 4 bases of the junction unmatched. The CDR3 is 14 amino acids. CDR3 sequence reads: CASSLRTSVDEQFF. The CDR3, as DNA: TGCGCCAGCAGCTTGCGGACTAGCGTAGATGAGCAGTTCTTC.

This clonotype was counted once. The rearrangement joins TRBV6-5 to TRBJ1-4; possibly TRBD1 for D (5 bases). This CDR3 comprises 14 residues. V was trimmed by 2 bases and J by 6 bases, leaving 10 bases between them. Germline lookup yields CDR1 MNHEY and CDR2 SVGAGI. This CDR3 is CASSYAGKDEKLFF. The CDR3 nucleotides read TGTGCCAGCAGTTACGCAGGGAAAGATGAAAAACTGTTTTTT.

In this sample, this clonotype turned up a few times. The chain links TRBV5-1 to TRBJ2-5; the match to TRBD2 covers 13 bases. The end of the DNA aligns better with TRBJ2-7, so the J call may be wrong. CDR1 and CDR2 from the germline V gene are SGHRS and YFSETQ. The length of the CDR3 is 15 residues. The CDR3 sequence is CASRTGLAGVYEQYF. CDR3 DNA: TGCGCCAGCAGGACAGGACTAGCGGGAGTCTACGAGCAGTACTTC.

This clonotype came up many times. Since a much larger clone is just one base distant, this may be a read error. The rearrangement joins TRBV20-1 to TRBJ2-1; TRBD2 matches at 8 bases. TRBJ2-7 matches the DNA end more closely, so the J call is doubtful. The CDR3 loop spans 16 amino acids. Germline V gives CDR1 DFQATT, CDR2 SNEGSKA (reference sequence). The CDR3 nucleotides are TGCAGTGCTAGAGAACTAGCGGCTAGCTCCTACAATGAGCAGTACTTC. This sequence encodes CSARELAASSYNEQYF.

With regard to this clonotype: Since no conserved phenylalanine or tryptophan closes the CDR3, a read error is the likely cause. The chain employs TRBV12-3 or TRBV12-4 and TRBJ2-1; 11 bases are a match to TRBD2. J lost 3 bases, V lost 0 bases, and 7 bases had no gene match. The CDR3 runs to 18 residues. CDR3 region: CASSLAPWGTSGYNEQFS. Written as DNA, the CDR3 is TGTGCCAGCAGTTTAGCCCCGTGGGGGACTAGCGGCTACAATGAGCAGTTCTCC.

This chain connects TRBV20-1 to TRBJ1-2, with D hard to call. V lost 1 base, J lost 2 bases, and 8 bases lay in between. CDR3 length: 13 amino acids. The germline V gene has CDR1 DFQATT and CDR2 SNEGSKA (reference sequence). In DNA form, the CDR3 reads TGCAGTGCTAGAGGCGCGGAAAACTATGGCTACACCTTC. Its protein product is CSARGAENYGYTF.

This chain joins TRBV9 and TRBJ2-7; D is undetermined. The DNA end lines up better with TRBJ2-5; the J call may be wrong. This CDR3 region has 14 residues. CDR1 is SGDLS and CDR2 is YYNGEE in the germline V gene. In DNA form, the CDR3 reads TGTGCCAGCAGCGTAGAGTGGTCGGCAGAGACCCAGTACTTC. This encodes CASSVEWSAETQYF.

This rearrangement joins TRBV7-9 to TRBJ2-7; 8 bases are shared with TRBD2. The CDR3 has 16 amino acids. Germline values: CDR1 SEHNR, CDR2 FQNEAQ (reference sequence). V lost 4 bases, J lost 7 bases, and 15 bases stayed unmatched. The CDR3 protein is CASSSQRGRRHNEQYF. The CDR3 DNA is TGTGCCAGCAGCTCCCAGCGGGGGAGACGACACAATGAGCAGTACTTC. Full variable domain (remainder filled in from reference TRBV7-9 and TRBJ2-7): DTGVSQNPRHKITKRGQNVTFRCDPISEHNRLYWYRQTLGQGPEFLTYFQNEAQLEKSRLLSDRFSAERPKGSFSTLEIQRTEQGDSAMYLCASSSQRGRRHNEQYFGPGTRLTVT.

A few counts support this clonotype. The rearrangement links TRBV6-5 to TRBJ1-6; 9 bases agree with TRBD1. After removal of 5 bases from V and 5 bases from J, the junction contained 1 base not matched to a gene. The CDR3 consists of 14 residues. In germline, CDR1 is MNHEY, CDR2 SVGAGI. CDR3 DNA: TGTGCCAGCAGTGGGGACAGGGATAATTCACCCCTCCACTTT. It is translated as CASSGDRDNSPLHF.

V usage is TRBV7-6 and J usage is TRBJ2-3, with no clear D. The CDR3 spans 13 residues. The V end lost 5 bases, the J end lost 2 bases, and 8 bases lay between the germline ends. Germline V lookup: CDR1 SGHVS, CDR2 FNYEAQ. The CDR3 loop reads CASSPDLTDTQYF. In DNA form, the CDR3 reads TGTGCCAGCAGCCCAGACCTCACAGATACGCAGTATTTT. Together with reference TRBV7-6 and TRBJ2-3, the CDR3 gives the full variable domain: GAGVSQSPRYKVTKRGQDVALRCDPISGHVSLYWYRQALGQGPEFLTYFNYEAQQDKSGLPNDRFSAERPEGSISTLTIQRTEQRDSAMYRCASSPDLTDTQYFGPGTRLTVL.

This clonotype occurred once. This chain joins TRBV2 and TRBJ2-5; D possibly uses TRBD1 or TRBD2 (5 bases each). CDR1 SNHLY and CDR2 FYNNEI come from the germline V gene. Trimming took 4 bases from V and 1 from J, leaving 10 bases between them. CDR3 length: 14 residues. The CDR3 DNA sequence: TGTGCCAGCAGTGGGGACGTGGGCCAAGAGACCCAGTACTTC. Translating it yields CASSGDVGQETQYF.

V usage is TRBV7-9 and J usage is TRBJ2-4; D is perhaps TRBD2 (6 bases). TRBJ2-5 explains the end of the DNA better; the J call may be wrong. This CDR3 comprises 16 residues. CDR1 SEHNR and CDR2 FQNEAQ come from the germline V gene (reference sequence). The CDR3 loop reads CASSPSGRGEQETQYF. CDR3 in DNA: TGTGCCAGCAGCCCCTCGGGGCGGGGTGAGCAAGAGACCCAGTACTTC.

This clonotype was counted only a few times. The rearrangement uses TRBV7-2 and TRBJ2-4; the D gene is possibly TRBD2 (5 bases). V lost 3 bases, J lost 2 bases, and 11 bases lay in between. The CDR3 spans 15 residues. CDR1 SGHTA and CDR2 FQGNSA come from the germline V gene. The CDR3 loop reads CASSFAPGTKNIQYF. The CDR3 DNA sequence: TGTGCCAGCAGCTTTGCGCCGGGGACCAAAAACATTCAGTACTTC.

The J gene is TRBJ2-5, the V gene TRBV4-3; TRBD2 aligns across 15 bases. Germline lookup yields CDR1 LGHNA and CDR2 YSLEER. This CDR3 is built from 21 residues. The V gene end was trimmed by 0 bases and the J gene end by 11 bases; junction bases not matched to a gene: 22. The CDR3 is CASSQEVGLAGGLGSDNEQYF. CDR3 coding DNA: TGCGCCAGCAGCCAAGAAGTGGGACTAGCGGGAGGTCTCGGGAGCGACAATGAGCAGTACTTC.

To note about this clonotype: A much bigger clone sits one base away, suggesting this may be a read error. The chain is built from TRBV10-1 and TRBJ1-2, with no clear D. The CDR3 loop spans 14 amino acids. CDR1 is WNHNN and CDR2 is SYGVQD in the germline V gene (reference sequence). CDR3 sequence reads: CASSPAGMNYDYTF. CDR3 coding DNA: TGCGCCAGCAGCCCAGCGGGGATGAACTATGACTACACCTTC.

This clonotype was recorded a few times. CDR3 in amino acids: CASSFGIVSFYEQFF. In DNA, the CDR3 is TGTGCCAGCAGCTTCGGAATAGTTTCCTTCTATGAGCAGTTCTTC. The chain is built from TRBV5-6 and TRBJ2-1; D remains ambiguous. CDR3 size: 15 residues. V lost 2 bases and J lost 8, with 17 bases in between. Germline CDR1 reads SGHDT; CDR2 reads YYEEEE.

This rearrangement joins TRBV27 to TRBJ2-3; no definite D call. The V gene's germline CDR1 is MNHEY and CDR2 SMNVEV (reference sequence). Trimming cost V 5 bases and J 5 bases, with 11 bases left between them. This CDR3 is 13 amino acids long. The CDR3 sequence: CASSHASKDTQYF. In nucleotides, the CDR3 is TGTGCCAGCAGTCATGCATCTAAAGATACGCAGTATTTT.

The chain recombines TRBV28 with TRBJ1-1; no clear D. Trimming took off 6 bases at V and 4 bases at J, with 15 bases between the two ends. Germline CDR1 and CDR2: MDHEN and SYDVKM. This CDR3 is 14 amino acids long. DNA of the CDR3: TGTGCCAGCAGCTCAGGATCCGAAGGCACTGAAGCTTTCTTT. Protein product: CASSSGSEGTEAFF.

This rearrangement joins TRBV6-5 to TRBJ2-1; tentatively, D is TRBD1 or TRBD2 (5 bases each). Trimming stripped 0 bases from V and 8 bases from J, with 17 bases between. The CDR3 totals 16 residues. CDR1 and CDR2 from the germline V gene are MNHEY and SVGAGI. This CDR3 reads CASSYSGAYPGDEQFF. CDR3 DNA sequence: TGTGCCAGCAGTTACTCCGGGGCTTACCCTGGGGATGAGCAGTTCTTC.

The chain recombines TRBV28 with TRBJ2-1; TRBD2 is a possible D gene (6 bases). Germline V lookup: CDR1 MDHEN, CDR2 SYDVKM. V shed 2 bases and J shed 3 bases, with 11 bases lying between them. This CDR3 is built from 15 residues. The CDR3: CASSLRRRGYNEQFF. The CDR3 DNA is TGTGCCAGCAGTTTACGTCGGAGGGGCTACAATGAGCAGTTCTTC.

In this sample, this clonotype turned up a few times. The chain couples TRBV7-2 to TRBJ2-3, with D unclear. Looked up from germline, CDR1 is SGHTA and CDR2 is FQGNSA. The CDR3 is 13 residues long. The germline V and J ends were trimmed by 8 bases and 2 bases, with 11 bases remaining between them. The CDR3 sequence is CASAKVVTDTQYF. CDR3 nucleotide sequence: TGTGCCAGCGCTAAAGTTGTCACAGATACGCAGTATTTT.

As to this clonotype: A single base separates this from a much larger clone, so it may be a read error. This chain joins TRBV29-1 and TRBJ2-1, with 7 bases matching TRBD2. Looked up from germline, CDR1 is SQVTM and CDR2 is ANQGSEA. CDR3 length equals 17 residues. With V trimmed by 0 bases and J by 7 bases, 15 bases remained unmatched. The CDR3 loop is CSVEDRVGGPSWNEQFF. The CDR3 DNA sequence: TGCAGCGTTGAAGATCGAGTGGGAGGGCCTTCGTGGAATGAGCAGTTCTTC.

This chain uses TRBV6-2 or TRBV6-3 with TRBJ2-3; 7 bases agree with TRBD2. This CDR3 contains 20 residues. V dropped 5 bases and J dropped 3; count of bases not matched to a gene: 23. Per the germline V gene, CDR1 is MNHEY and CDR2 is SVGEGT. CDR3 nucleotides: TGTGCCAGCAGTACGTTCCTATCTGGCGGGAGATTGGAGATTACAGATACGCAGTATTTT. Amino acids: CASSTFLSGGRLEITDTQYF.

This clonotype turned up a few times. CDR3 bases: TGCAGCGTCCGGACAGGGGGCAATCAGCCCCAGCATTTT. Translated: CSVRTGGNQPQHF. The chain combines TRBV29-1 with TRBJ1-5; 9 bases fit TRBD1. Germline V gives CDR1 SQVTM, CDR2 ANQGSEA. The CDR3 length is 13 residues. The V segment lost 6 bases and the J segment 2 bases; nucleotides outside the gene matches: 2.